Sequencing of this T cell receptor (beta chain) was carried out in a study of OX40 agonist ivuxolimab in advanced cancers. Study context: Three partial responders included one hepatocellular carcinoma patient and two cutaneous melanoma patients.

The V end was cut by 0 bases, the J end by 7 bases, with 14 bases between. The CDR3 is 14 amino acids. From germline, CDR1 is SGHRS and CDR2 YFSETQ. Study-wide points: In the expanded peripheral T cells, antigen specificity was never determined. Low normalized T-cell clonal expansion was also seen in some nonresponders. The CD4+ and CD8+ T cells in the blood had expanded clonally by week 6 at 0.1 to 3.0 mg/kg.

About this clone: What it recognizes is unknown.

Sequencing was performed with immunoSEQ multiplex PCR; in TCRdb, only in-frame clones are kept and a portion is missing. The table includes over 80,000 clones, roughly 91% detected once. Sequencing used CD4+ or CD8+ T cells sorted from blood, obtained in a trial of the OX40 agonist ivuxolimab. The sequence was collected from an adult with an advanced solid tumor such as melanoma, head and neck, liver or kidney cancer. The rearrangement uses TRBV5-1 and TRBJ2-7; TRBD1 or TRBD2 may be the D gene (5 bases each). CDR3 sequence reads: CASSLGDGPWEQYF. DNA of the CDR3: TGCGCCAGCAGCTTGGGGGACGGACCTTGGGAGCAGTACTTC. Supplemented by reference TRBV5-1 and TRBJ2-7, the full variable domain reads KAGVTQTPRYLIKTRGQQVTLSCSPISGHRSVSWYQQTPGQGLQFLFEYFSETQRNKGNFPGRFSGRQFSNSRSEMNVSTLELGDSALYLCASSLGDGPWEQYFGPGTRLTVT.